This T cell receptor beta chain derives from a study of T-cell reconstitution after alpha-beta-depleted transplantation in children. For TCRbeta, the library was prepared with unique molecular identifiers. A single record per CDR3 protein comes from TCRdb applying MiXCR to the PCR reads. Among 240,000 or so distinct CDR3 sequences listed, around 11% were seen once. Germline V CDR1 and CDR2: KGHDR, SFDVKD. The CDR3 consists of 11 residues. Trimming removed 12 bases from V and 4 bases from J, with 12 bases in between. The rearrangement joins TRBV24-1 to TRBJ2-7; D might be TRBD1 (5 bases). The sequence came from a human donor who donated a stem cell graft to a child with acute lymphoblastic leukemia. Sequencing was performed on PBMCs from the stem cell graft donor, taken from the stem cell graft. The CDR3 region has the DNA TGTGCCTCAGGTCAGGGTTACGAGCAGTACTTC. As protein: CASGQGYEQYF.